A single sample gave rise to the 2 T cell receptor beta chains below, sequenced in a study of CXCR3-negative and CXCR3-positive naive CD8 T cells. No antigens are known for them. The study made its TRB cDNA libraries by 5' RACE, adding UMI labels. TCRdb re-called the 5' RACE reads, yielding one record per CDR3 amino acid sequence without DNA. The specimen's table records roughly 59,000 distinct CDR3 sequences. Study-level findings and limits: Hydrophobicity of TRB CDR3s was greater in CXCR3-positive naive cells than in CXCR3-negative naive cells.

The specimen was naive CXCR3+ CD8+ T cells from blood. Subset meaning: CD45RO-CCR7+CD27+CD95- naive CD8+ T cells expressing CXCR3 (TNR3+). The origin of the receptors is a human donor in good health. Some clones in this sample may be carry-over from other donors' samples.

The rearrangement joins TRBV3-1 to TRBJ1-1; the D gene TCRdb calls, TRBD1, cannot be checked with no DNA. The CDR3 is 13 residues long. The germline V gene has CDR1 LGHDT and CDR2 YNNKEL (reference sequence). The CDR3 region is CASSRDSDTEAFF.

The genes are TRBV7-8 and TRBJ1-5; checking the TCRdb D call of TRBD1 is not possible without DNA. This CDR3 has 16 amino acids. Germline assignment: CDR1 SGHVS and CDR2 FQNEAQ. The CDR3: CASSSLTAYSNQPQHF.